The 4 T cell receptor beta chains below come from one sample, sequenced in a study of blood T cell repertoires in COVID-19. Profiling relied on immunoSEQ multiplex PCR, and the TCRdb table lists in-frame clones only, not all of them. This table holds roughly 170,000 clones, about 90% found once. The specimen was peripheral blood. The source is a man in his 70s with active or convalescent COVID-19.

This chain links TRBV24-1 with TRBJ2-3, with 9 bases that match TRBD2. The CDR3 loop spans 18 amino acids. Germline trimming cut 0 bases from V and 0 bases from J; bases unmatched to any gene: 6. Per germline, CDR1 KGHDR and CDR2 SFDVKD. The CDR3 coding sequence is TGTGCCACCAGTGATTTGCAGGTTAGCGGGGGTAGCACAGATACGCAGTATTTT. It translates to CATSDLQVSGGSTDTQYF.

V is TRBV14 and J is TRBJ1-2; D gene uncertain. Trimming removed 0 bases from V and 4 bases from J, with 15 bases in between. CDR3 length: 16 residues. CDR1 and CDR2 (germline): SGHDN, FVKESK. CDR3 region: CASSQDLTTLGYGYTF. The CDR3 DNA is TGTGCCAGCAGCCAAGATCTGACTACCCTAGGCTATGGCTACACCTTC.

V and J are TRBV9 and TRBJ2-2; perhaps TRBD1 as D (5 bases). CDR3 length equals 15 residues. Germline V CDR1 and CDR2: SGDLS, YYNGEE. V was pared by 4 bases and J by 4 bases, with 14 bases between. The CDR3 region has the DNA TGTGCCAGCAGCAAAGGGGTCCCGGGCACCGGGGAGCTGTTTTTT. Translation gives CASSKGVPGTGELFF.

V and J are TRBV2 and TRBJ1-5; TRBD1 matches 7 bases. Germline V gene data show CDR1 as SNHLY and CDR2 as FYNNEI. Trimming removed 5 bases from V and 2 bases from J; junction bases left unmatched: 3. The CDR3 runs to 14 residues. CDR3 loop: CASSRQGGNQPQHF. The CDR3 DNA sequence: TGTGCCAGCAGTAGACAGGGAGGCAATCAGCCCCAGCATTTT.